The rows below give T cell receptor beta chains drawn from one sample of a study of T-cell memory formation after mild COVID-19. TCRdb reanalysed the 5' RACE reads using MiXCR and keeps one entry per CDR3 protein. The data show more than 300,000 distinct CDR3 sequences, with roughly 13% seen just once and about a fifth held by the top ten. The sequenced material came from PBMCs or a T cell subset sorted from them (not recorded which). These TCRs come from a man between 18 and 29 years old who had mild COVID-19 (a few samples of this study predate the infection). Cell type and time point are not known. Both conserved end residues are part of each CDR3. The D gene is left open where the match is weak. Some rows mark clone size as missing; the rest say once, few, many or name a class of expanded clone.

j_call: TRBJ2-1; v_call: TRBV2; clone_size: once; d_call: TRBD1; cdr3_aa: CASKEGTGLDEQFF; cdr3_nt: TGTGCCAGCAAAGAAGGGACAGGGCTCGATGAGCAGTTCTTC
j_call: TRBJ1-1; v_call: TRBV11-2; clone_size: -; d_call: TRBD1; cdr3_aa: CASSSYRGQVAFF; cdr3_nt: TGTGCCAGCAGCTCGTACAGGGGGCAGGTGGCTTTCTTT
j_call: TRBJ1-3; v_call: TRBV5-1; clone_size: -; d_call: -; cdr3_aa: CASSPQGPISGNTIYF; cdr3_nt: TGCGCCAGCAGCCCGCAGGGACCGATCTCTGGAAACACCATATATTTT
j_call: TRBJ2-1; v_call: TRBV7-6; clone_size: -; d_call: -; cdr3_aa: CASSLGSKRILNNEQFF; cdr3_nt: TGTGCCAGCAGCTTAGGCTCCAAAAGGATATTAAACAATGAGCAGTTCTTC
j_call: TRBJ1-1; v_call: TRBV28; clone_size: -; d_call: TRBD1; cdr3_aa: CASSSPSDRGKPEAFF; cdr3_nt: TGTGCCAGCAGTTCCCCTTCGGACAGGGGTAAACCTGAAGCTTTCTTT
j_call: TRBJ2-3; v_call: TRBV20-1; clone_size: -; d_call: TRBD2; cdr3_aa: CSATTPAGGDTQYF; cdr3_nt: TGCAGTGCTACCACCCCAGCGGGGGGAGATACGCAGTATTTT
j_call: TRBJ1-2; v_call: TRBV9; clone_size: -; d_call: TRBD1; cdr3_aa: CASSAGTGDWALYGYTF; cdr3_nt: TGTGCCAGCAGCGCCGGGACAGGGGATTGGGCTCTATATGGCTACACCTTC
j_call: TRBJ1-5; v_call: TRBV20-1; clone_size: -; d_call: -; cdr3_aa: CSASVGQLNQPQHF; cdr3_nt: TGCAGTGCTAGTGTCGGGCAACTTAATCAGCCCCAGCATTTT
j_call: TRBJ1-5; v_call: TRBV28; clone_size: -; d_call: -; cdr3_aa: CASSIQPQHF; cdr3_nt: TGTGCCAGCAGTATTCAGCCCCAGCATTTT
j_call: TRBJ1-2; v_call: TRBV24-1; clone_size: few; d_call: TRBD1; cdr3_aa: CATGGQSSHYGYTF; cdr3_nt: TGTGCCACCGGGGGACAGAGCTCACACTATGGCTACACCTTC
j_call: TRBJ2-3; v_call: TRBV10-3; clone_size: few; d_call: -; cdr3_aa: CAIGSGVTDTQYF; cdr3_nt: TGTGCCATCGGATCGGGGGTCACAGATACGCAGTATTTT
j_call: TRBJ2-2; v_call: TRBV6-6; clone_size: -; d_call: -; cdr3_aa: CASSSQGDIGGGELFF; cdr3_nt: TGTGCCAGCAGTTCACAGGGAGATATCGGGGGCGGGGAGCTGTTTTTT
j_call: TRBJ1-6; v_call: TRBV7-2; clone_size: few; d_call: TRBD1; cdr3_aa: CASSTGQAGPYNSPLHF; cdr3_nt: TGTGCCAGCAGCACCGGACAGGCTGGGCCCTATAATTCACCCCTCCACTTT
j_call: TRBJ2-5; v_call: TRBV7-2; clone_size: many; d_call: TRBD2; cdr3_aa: CASSSTSGETQYF; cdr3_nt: TGTGCCAGCAGCTCGACTAGCGGGGAGACCCAGTACTTC
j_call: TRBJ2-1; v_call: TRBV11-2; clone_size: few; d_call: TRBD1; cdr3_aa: CASNPGQGASNEQFF; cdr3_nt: TGTGCCAGCAACCCCGGACAGGGGGCGAGCAATGAGCAGTTCTTC
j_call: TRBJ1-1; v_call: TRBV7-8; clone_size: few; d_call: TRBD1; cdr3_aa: CASSLGWDSVLTEAFF; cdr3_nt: TGTGCCAGCAGCTTAGGGTGGGACAGCGTTCTCACTGAAGCTTTCTTT
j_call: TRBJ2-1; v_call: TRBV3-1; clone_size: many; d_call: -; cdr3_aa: CASSQVSWDNEQFF; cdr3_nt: TGTGCCAGCAGCCAAGTTTCCTGGGACAATGAGCAGTTCTTC
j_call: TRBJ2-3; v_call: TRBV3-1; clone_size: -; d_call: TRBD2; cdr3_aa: CASSQGSLLAGEDTQYF; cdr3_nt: TGTGCCAGCAGCCAAGGATCTCTACTAGCGGGGGAAGATACGCAGTATTTT
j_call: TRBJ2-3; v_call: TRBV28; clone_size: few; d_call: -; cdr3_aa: CASSFWAGSTDTQYF; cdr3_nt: TGTGCCAGCAGTTTTTGGGCGGGATCCACAGATACGCAGTATTTT
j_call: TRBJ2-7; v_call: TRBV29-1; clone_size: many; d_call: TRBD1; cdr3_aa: CSIRDSAYEQYF; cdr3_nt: TGCAGCATCCGGGACAGTGCCTACGAGCAGTACTTC
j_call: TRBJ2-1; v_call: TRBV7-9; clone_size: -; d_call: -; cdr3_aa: CASSFGDFRADEQFF; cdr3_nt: TGTGCCAGCAGCTTCGGAGACTTTCGAGCCGATGAGCAGTTCTTC
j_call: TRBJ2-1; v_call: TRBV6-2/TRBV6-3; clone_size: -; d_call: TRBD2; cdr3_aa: CASGEGLPYNEQFF; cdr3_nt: TGTGCCAGCGGCGAGGGACTACCCTACAATGAGCAGTTCTTC
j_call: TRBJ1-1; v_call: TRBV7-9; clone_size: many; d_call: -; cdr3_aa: CASSLGQGNEAFF; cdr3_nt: TGTGCCAGCAGCTTAGGGCAGGGCAATGAAGCTTTCTTT
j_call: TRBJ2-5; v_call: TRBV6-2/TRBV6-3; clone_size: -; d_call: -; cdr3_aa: CASTFTKATPQYF; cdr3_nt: TGTGCCAGCACCTTCACCAAGGCTACCCCCCAGTACTTC
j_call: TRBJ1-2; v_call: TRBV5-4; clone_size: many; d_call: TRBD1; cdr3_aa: CASSLDRESGYTF; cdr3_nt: TGTGCCAGCAGCCTGGACAGGGAATCTGGCTACACCTTC
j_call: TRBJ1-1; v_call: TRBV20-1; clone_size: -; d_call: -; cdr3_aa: CSARDSGGEATEAFF; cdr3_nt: TGCAGTGCTAGAGATTCGGGGGGTGAGGCCACTGAAGCTTTCTTT
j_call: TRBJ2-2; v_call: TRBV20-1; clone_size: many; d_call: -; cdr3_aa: CSARLTASGELFF; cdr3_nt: TGCAGTGCTAGATTGACCGCTAGCGGGGAGCTGTTTTTT
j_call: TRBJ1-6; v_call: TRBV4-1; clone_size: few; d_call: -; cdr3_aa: CASSPFLPGRFSPLHF; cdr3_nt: TGCGCCAGCAGCCCATTCCTACCGGGGAGGTTTTCACCCCTCCACTTT
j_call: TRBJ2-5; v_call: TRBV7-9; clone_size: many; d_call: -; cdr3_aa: CASSLAGAILQETQYF; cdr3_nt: TGTGCCAGCAGCTTAGCGGGGGCCATCCTCCAAGAGACCCAGTACTTC
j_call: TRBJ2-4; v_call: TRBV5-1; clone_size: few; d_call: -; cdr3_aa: CASKQPGENIQYF; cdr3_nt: TGCGCCAGCAAGCAACCAGGAGAAAACATTCAGTACTTC
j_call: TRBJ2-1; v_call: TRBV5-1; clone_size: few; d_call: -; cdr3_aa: CASSPGGDSYNEQFF; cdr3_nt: TGCGCCAGCAGCCCTGGGGGAGACTCCTACAATGAGCAGTTCTTC
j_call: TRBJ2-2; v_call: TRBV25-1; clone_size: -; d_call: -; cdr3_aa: CASSELETTGELFF; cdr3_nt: TGTGCCAGCAGTGAACTGGAAACCACCGGGGAGCTGTTTTTT
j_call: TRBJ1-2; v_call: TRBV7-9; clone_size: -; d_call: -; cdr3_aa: CASSYEAANYGYTF; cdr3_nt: TGTGCCAGCAGCTACGAGGCAGCGAACTATGGCTACACCTTC